The 28 T cell receptor beta chains presented below share a single source sample, sequenced in a study of blood T cells in healthy people across ages. A second PCR of roughly 7 to 11 cycles used a sample-barcoded 5' primer and a J-beta primer mix. TCRdb itself ran the 5' RACE reads through MiXCR, one entry per CDR3 protein. The repertoire holds approximately 800,000 distinct CDR3 sequences, roughly 25% seen once, with 3.7% in the top ten. This sample also appeared in a second study, on T cells of mothers and their children.

The sample consisted of blood. The receptors were gathered from a boy aged 10-17 years in good health.

The chain links TRBV7-2 to TRBJ1-2; tentative D call: TRBD1 (5 bases). There are 14 residues in the CDR3. Deletions cut 5 bases from V and 8 bases from J, with 18 bases between. The germline gives CDR1 SGHTA, CDR2 FQGNSA. CDR3 sequence (DNA): TGTGCCAGCAGCCCCCCGGGGACCTTCTGGGGCTACACCTTC. Protein: CASSPPGTFWGYTF. The complete variable domain, with remaining parts taken from reference TRBV7-2 and TRBJ1-2, reads GAGVSQSPSNKVTEKGKDVELRCDPISGHTALYWYRQSLGQGLEFLIYFQGNSAPDKSGLPSDRFSAERTGGSVSTLTIQRTQQEDSAVYLCASSPPGTFWGYTFGSGTRLTVV.

This clonotype was recorded many times. V is TRBV28 and J is TRBJ2-4; no firm D call. Germline-derived CDR1 and CDR2 are MDHEN and SYDVKM. The germline V and J ends were trimmed by 5 bases and 9 bases, with 11 bases remaining between them. The CDR3 runs 12 residues. CDR3 amino acids: CASSVVNGIQYF. The CDR3 DNA follows: TGTGCCAGCAGTGTAGTTAACGGCATTCAGTACTTC.

This clonotype occurred once. The chain joins TRBV24-1 to TRBJ2-6; possible D gene TRBD1, 6 bases. With 2 bases removed from V and 0 bases from J, the gap between germline ends came to 13 bases. The CDR3 runs to 18 residues. Germline values: CDR1 KGHDR, CDR2 SFDVKD. CDR3 DNA: TGTGCCACCAGTGATTATGCAGGGGATTCCTCTGGGGCCAACGTCCTGACTTTC. This translates into CATSDYAGDSSGANVLTF.

This clonotype occurred a few times. The V and J genes are TRBV3-1 and TRBJ2-5, with 9 nucleotides matching TRBD2. The germline V gene has CDR1 LGHDT and CDR2 YNNKEL (reference sequence). The CDR3 runs to 17 residues. V shed 4 bases, J shed 5 bases, and the junction held 14 bases outside the gene matches. The CDR3 DNA is TGTGCCAGCAGCCCCGTCGGTGCGGGAGGGCCCGGGGAGACCCAGTACTTC. Protein sequence: CASSPVGAGGPGETQYF.

This clonotype was seen a few times. The rearrangement uses TRBV6-5 and TRBJ2-1; possibly TRBD2 for D (6 bases). The tail of the sequence fits TRBJ2-5 better, so the J call may be wrong. The CDR3 has 15 amino acids. Per germline, CDR1 MNHEY and CDR2 SVGAGI. The CDR3 DNA reads TGTGCCAGCAGTTCGGGGGTTGGGCCCAGGGAGACCCAGTACTTC. It codes for CASSSGVGPRETQYF.

This chain connects TRBV20-1 to TRBJ2-3; D not certain. This CDR3 is built from 11 residues. V lost 1 base and J lost 1, with 0 bases in between. Germline V gene lookup returns CDR1 DFQATT and CDR2 SNEGSKA (reference sequence). The CDR3 DNA reads as TGCAGTGCTAGAGGCACAGATACGCAGTATTTT. Translated: CSARGTDTQYF.

This clonotype was detected only a few times. The chain links TRBV9 to TRBJ1-1, with D possibly matching TRBD1 (6 bases). V was trimmed by 6 bases and J by 0 bases, leaving 15 bases between them. Per germline, CDR1 SGDLS and CDR2 YYNGEE. CDR3 length equals 15 residues. The CDR3 here is CASNPGDNLNTEAFF. Here the CDR3 DNA reads TGTGCCAGCAACCCCGGGGACAATTTGAACACTGAAGCTTTCTTT.

The chain recombines TRBV7-3 with TRBJ1-4; D uncertain. With 5 bases removed from V and 2 bases from J, the gap between germline ends came to 21 bases. The germline V gene has CDR1 SGHTA and CDR2 FQGTGA. CDR3 size: 18 residues. The CDR3 DNA reads as TGTGCCAGCAGCCCCCCACAGAGGGAAACATGGACTAATGAAAAACTGTTTTTT. Amino acid sequence: CASSPPQRETWTNEKLFF.

This chain joins TRBV27 and TRBJ2-5; 11 positions match TRBD2. Trimming at V came to 3 bases and at J to 12 bases, leaving 0 bases not matched to a gene. The CDR3 contains 11 residues. Germline V lookup: CDR1 MNHEY, CDR2 SMNVEV (reference sequence). CDR3 sequence (DNA): TGTGCCAGCAGTTTTAGCGGGGGGGAGTACTTC. Translating it yields CASSFSGGEYF.

This clonotype was seen a few times. The chain has TRBV6-4 and TRBJ2-1; a possible D gene is TRBD2 (6 bases). This CDR3 region has 14 residues. Per germline, CDR1 MRHNA and CDR2 SNTAGT. Trimming cost V 3 bases and J 6 bases, with 12 bases left between them. The CDR3 nucleotides are TGTGCCAGCAGTGATGGGGGAGGCTTCAATGAGCAGTTCTTC. Translation: CASSDGGGFNEQFF.

This clonotype was counted a few times. This chain uses TRBV28 with TRBJ2-3, with a weak D call TRBD2 (8 bases). In germline, CDR1 is MDHEN, CDR2 SYDVKM. V was shortened by 3 bases and J by 5 bases, with 15 bases between the two germline ends. The CDR3 has 15 amino acids. The CDR3 DNA reads as TGTGCCAGCAGTTTTAGGGGGCTAGCGGGAGATACGCAGTATTTT. Amino acid sequence: CASSFRGLAGDTQYF.

V and J are TRBV4-1 and TRBJ1-5; TRBD1 matches 9 bases. The V gene's germline CDR1 is MGHRA and CDR2 YSYEKL. The CDR3 has 15 residues. Germline trimming cut 1 base from V and 5 bases from J; bases unmatched to any gene: 3. CDR3 sequence reads: CASSQVQGADQPQHF. DNA for the CDR3: TGCGCCAGCAGCCAAGTACAGGGGGCAGATCAGCCCCAGCATTTT.

The rearrangement joins TRBV28 to TRBJ1-3; D unclear. Trimming left V 2 bases short and J 0 bases short, with 11 bases between. The CDR3 contains 16 residues. Germline V gene sequence: CDR1 MDHEN, CDR2 SYDVKM. CDR3 amino acids: CASSLGQEDSGNTIYF. The CDR3 nucleotides are TGTGCCAGCAGTTTAGGCCAAGAGGACTCTGGAAACACCATATATTTT.

This clonotype was detected only a few times. The chain joins TRBV15 to TRBJ2-7, with D possibly matching TRBD2 (5 bases). The V end lost 0 bases, the J end lost 3 bases, and 9 bases lay between the germline ends. The CDR3 has 14 amino acids. In germline, CDR1 is LNHNV, CDR2 YYDKDF (reference sequence). The CDR3 region has the DNA TGTGCCACCAGCAGAGATCGGGGAATCTACGAGCAGTACTTC. It encodes CATSRDRGIYEQYF.

This clonotype was found a few times. The gene calls are TRBV5-1 and TRBJ2-1; D remains unclear. V was clipped by 1 base and J by 5 bases, with 13 bases between them. Germline values: CDR1 SGHRS, CDR2 YFSETQ. The CDR3 is 15 amino acids. CDR3: CASSLSGFGDNEQFF. The CDR3 nucleotides are TGCGCCAGCAGCTTGTCGGGCTTCGGCGACAATGAGCAGTTCTTC.

This clonotype was seen more than once but under ten times. The gene calls are TRBV3-1 and TRBJ2-1; D is uncertain. Germline V gene data show CDR1 as LGHDT and CDR2 as YNNKEL (reference sequence). The ends were cut back, 4 bases at V and 8 bases at J, with 9 bases in the middle. CDR3 length: 12 residues. In DNA form, the CDR3 reads TGTGCCAGCAGCCTCCCCGGGCATGAGCAGTTCTTC. Translated, it gives CASSLPGHEQFF.

The sample holds a few counts of this clonotype. The chain links TRBV11-2 to TRBJ2-3; TRBD2 agrees at 7 bases. Germline V gives CDR1 SGHAT, CDR2 FQNNGV. V was clipped by 3 bases and J by 6 bases; unmatched bases: 9. The CDR3 totals 15 residues. The CDR3 sequence is CASSFFGGNTDTQYF. The DNA of the CDR3 is TGTGCCAGCAGCTTTTTCGGGGGGAACACGGATACGCAGTATTTT.

This clonotype was counted a few times. The rearrangement links TRBV29-1 to TRBJ2-3, with 7 positions matching TRBD1. CDR3 size: 14 residues. With V trimmed by 4 bases and J by 1 base, 5 bases remained unmatched. In germline, CDR1 is SQVTM, CDR2 ANQGSEA. The CDR3 here is CSVGQGFGTDTQYF. CDR3 bases: TGCAGCGTTGGACAGGGTTTCGGCACAGATACGCAGTATTTT.

A few counts support this clonotype. The V and J genes are TRBV28 and TRBJ2-5, with D possibly TRBD2 on 5 matching bases. The V end lost 6 bases, the J end lost 5 bases, and 10 bases lay between the germline ends. The CDR3 has 12 residues. CDR1 MDHEN and CDR2 SYDVKM come from the germline V gene. The CDR3 nucleotides are TGTGCCAGCAGAACGGGAAGCGAGACCCAGTACTTC. As protein: CASRTGSETQYF. The entire variable domain, with the rest obtained from reference TRBV28 and TRBJ2-5, is as follows: DVKVTQSSRYLVKRTGEKVFLECVQDMDHENMFWYRQDPGLGLRLIYFSYDVKMKEKGDIPEGYSVSREKKERFSLILESASTNQTSMYLCASRTGSETQYFGPGTRLLVL.

J is TRBJ2-5 and V is TRBV7-2; TRBD1 matches 9 bases. The ends lost 4 bases at V and 7 bases at J; junction bases unmatched: 7. This CDR3 has 14 amino acids. Germline loops: CDR1 SGHTA, CDR2 FQGNSA. CDR3 DNA: TGTGCCAGCAGCTCGGACAGGGGTGGAGGGACCCAGTACTTC. It encodes CASSSDRGGGTQYF.

The chain is built from TRBV15 and TRBJ1-2, with 8 bases fitting TRBD1. The CDR3 is 15 residues long. The V and J ends lost 1 base and 4 bases, in that order; junction bases with no gene match: 5. The germline gives CDR1 LNHNV, CDR2 YYDKDF (reference sequence). The CDR3 coding sequence is TGTGCCACCAGCAGAGTCACCGGGACAGGCTATGGCTACACCTTC. Amino acids: CATSRVTGTGYGYTF.

The CDR3: CASSPQRGFQETQYF. CDR3 DNA sequence: TGTGCCAGCAGCCCCCAGCGGGGGTTTCAAGAGACCCAGTACTTC. The rearrangement joins TRBV7-3 to TRBJ2-5; 8 nucleotides line up with TRBD2. Trimming cost V 5 bases and J 2 bases; bases outside gene matches: 7. The CDR3 covers 15 residues. CDR1 and CDR2 from the germline V gene are SGHTA and FQGTGA.

This clonotype came up once. The chain's CDR3 is CASSGSRGYTEAFF. The DNA of the CDR3 is TGTGCCAGCAGTGGAAGCAGGGGTTATACTGAAGCTTTCTTT. V and J are TRBV25-1 and TRBJ1-1, with TRBD1 as a possible D gene (6 bases). V was shortened by 4 bases and J by 5 bases, with 14 bases between the two germline ends. The CDR3 loop spans 14 amino acids. Germline loops: CDR1 MGHDK, CDR2 SYGVNS.

The chain recombines TRBV30 with TRBJ1-1; D is possibly TRBD1 (6 bases). CDR3 length equals 13 residues. Per germline, CDR1 GTSNPN and CDR2 SVGIG (reference sequence). V was cut by 3 bases and J by 10 bases, with 18 bases left in between. CDR3 protein: CAWSPSWGAGAFF. CDR3 bases: TGTGCCTGGAGCCCAAGCTGGGGGGCTGGAGCTTTCTTT.

The chain recombines TRBV12-3 or TRBV12-4 with TRBJ2-5; tentative D call: TRBD1 (5 bases). The J call may be incorrect, as the DNA end agrees better with TRBJ2-7. The length of the CDR3 is 14 residues. CDR3 region: CASSLLLQGYEQYF. CDR3 in DNA: TGTGCCAGCAGTTTACTACTGCAGGGCTACGAGCAGTACTTC.

The J gene is TRBJ1-4, the V gene TRBV20-1; D possibly corresponds to TRBD1 (5 bases). The CDR3 extends over 13 amino acids. Germline assignment: CDR1 DFQATT and CDR2 SNEGSKA (reference sequence). V lost 5 bases, J lost 8 bases, and 15 bases lay in between. CDR3 in amino acids: CSAFKKRGEKLFF. The CDR3 DNA sequence: TGCAGTGCTTTCAAGAAGAGGGGCGAAAAACTGTTTTTT.

This chain uses TRBV9 with TRBJ2-3, with 7 nucleotides matching TRBD2. Trimming cost V 0 bases and J 4 bases; bases outside gene matches: 5. CDR1 is SGDLS, CDR2 YYNGEE, per germline. The CDR3 has 15 residues. The CDR3 sequence: CASSVGTSLSDTQYF. CDR3 coding DNA: TGTGCCAGCAGCGTAGGGACTAGTCTTTCAGATACGCAGTATTTT.

The rearrangement links TRBV7-2 to TRBJ1-3; D is ambiguous. Germline V lookup: CDR1 SGHTA, CDR2 FQGNSA. Trimming pared 2 bases from V and 0 bases from J, leaving 14 bases between. The CDR3 has 17 amino acids. CDR3 protein: CASSLLEASYSGNTIYF. CDR3 nucleotides: TGTGCCAGCAGCTTATTGGAGGCGTCCTACTCTGGAAACACCATATATTTT.